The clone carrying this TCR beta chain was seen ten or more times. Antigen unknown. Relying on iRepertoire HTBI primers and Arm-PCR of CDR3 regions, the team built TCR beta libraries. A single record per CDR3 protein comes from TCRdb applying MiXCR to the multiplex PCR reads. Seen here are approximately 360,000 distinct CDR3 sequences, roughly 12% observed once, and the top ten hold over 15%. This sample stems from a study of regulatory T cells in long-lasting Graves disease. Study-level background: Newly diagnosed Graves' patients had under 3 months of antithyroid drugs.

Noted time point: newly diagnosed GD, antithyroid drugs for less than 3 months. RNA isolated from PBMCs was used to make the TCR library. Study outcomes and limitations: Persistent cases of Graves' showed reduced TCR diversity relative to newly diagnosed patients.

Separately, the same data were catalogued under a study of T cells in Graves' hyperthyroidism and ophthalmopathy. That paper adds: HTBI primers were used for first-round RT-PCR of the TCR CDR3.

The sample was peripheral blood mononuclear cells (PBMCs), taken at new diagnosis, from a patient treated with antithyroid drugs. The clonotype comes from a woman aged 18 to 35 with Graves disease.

CDR3 residues: CASSGLAGSAHSYNEQFF. The CDR3 DNA reads TGTGCCAGCAGTGGACTAGCGGGATCCGCCCACTCCTACAATGAGCAGTTCTTC. This chain uses TRBV12-3 or TRBV12-4 with TRBJ2-1, with 12 bases matching TRBD2. The CDR3 contains 18 residues. The V and J ends lost 5 bases and 0 bases, in that order; junction bases with no gene match: 8.